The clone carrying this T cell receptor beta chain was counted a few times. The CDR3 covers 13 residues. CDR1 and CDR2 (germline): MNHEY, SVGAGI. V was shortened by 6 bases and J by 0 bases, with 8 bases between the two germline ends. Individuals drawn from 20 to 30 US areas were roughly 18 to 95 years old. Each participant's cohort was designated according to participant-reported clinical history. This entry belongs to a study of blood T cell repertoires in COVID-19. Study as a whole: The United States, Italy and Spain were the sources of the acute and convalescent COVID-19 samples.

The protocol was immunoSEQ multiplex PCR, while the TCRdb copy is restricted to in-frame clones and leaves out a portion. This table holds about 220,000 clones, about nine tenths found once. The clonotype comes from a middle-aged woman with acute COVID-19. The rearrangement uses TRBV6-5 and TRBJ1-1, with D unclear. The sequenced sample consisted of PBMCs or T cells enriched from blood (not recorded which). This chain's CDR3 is CASRVQLNTEAFF. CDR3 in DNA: TGTGCCAGCAGGGTACAATTGAACACTGAAGCTTTCTTT.